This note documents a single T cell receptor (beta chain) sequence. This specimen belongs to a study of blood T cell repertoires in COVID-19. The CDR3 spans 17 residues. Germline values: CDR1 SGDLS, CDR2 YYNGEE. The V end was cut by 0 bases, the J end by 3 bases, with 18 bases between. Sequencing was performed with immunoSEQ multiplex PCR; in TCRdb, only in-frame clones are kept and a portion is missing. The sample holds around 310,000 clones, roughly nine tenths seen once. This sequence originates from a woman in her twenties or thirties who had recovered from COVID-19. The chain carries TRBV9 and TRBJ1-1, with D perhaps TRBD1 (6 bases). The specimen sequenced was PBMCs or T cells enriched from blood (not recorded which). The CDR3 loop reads CASSVESSRAGDTEAFF. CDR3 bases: TGTGCCAGCAGCGTAGAGTCTAGCAGGGCAGGGGACACTGAAGCTTTCTTT.